This entry lists 18 T cell receptor beta chains sequenced from one sample in a study of T-cell reconstitution after alpha-beta-depleted transplantation in children. Researchers prepared the TCRbeta library using unique molecular identifiers, the study reports. TCRdb re-analysed the PCR reads in MiXCR, keeping a single row per CDR3 protein. The sample has about 240,000 distinct CDR3 sequences, about 12% seen once. Sequencing was performed on PBMCs from the stem cell graft donor, taken from the stem cell graft. The receptor set was obtained from a human donor who donated a stem cell graft to a child with acute lymphoblastic leukemia.

This clonotype came up many times. This sequence joins TRBV5-1 and TRBJ2-3; 10 positions agree with TRBD2. With 1 base clipped from V and 2 bases from J, the junction kept 7 bases outside the gene matches. CDR1 is SGHRS and CDR2 is YFSETQ in the germline V gene. The CDR3 spans 17 residues. The DNA of the CDR3 is TGCGCCAGCAGCTTGTTAGCGGGGGGCCCTCCCACAGATACGCAGTATTTT. This codes for CASSLLAGGPPTDTQYF.

A word on this clonotype: The junction and the germline gene differ at one end; a read error may be behind it. The gene calls are TRBV7-7 and TRBJ2-5; a possible D gene is TRBD1 (6 bases). CDR3 length equals 15 residues. Germline values: CDR1 SSHAT, CDR2 FNYEAQ (reference sequence). The CDR3 loop is CASSSYGQRQETQYF. CDR3 DNA sequence: TGTGCTAGCAGTTCTTATGGACAGCGACAAGAGACCCAGTACTTC.

The sample holds many counts of this clonotype. The rearrangement links TRBV7-6 to TRBJ1-1; D unresolved. The CDR3 covers 14 residues. In germline, CDR1 is SGHVS, CDR2 FNYEAQ. V shed 0 bases and J shed 6 bases, with 11 bases lying between them. The CDR3: CASSLAPRAPEAFF. In DNA form, the CDR3 reads TGTGCCAGCAGCTTAGCCCCTAGGGCGCCTGAAGCTTTCTTT.

In this sample, this clonotype turned up many times. The chain joins TRBV7-8 to TRBJ1-1; D is unresolved. This CDR3 has 13 residues. Germline CDR1 reads SGHVS; CDR2 reads FQNEAQ. Trimming took off 1 base at V and 4 bases at J, with 7 bases between the two ends. CDR3 amino acids: CASSLVAGTEAFF. For the CDR3, the DNA is TGTGCCAGCAGCTTAGTGGCGGGCACTGAAGCTTTCTTT. The variable domain in full, completed from reference TRBV7-8 and TRBJ1-1, reads GAGVSQSPRYKVAKRGQDVALRCDPISGHVSLFWYQQALGQGPEFLTYFQNEAQLDKSGLPSDRFFAERPEGSVSTLKIQRTQQEDSAVYLCASSLVAGTEAFFGQGTRLTVV.

This clonotype was seen repeatedly, ten times or more. V usage is TRBV5-1 and J usage is TRBJ1-5; unclear D gene. The germline V and J ends were trimmed by 4 bases and 7 bases, with 15 bases remaining between them. Germline V gene data show CDR1 as SGHRS and CDR2 as YFSETQ. CDR3 length: 14 residues. CDR3: CASSGGAPGQPQHF. The CDR3 DNA follows: TGCGCCAGCAGCGGCGGCGCCCCGGGACAGCCCCAGCATTTT. Full variable domain (rest looked up from reference TRBV5-1 and TRBJ1-5): KAGVTQTPRYLIKTRGQQVTLSCSPISGHRSVSWYQQTPGQGLQFLFEYFSETQRNKGNFPGRFSGRQFSNSRSEMNVSTLELGDSALYLCASSGGAPGQPQHFGDGTRLSIL.

This clonotype was seen repeatedly, ten times or more. The chain employs TRBV27 and TRBJ2-7, with 7 bases lining up with TRBD2. The CDR3 loop spans 12 amino acids. Germline lookup yields CDR1 MNHEY and CDR2 SMNVEV (reference sequence). V was clipped by 4 bases and J by 7 bases; unmatched bases: 4. The CDR3 DNA follows: TGTGCCAGCAGTTGGAGGGAGGGAGAGCAGTACTTC. It specifies CASSWREGEQYF.

In this sample, this clonotype turned up many times. The CDR3 DNA follows: TGCAGTGCTAGAGGACTCCCTTCCTACGAGCAGTACTTC. The encoded protein is CSARGLPSYEQYF. This sequence joins TRBV20-1 and TRBJ2-7, with unresolved D. The V gene lost 1 base and the J gene lost 1 base, with 8 bases spanning the gap. Germline lookup yields CDR1 DFQATT and CDR2 SNEGSKA (reference sequence). The CDR3 spans 13 residues.

This clonotype was seen repeatedly, ten times or more. The chain uses TRBV7-2 and TRBJ2-3; 9 positions match TRBD1. Germline CDR1 reads SGHTA; CDR2 reads FQGNSA. The CDR3 has 17 amino acids. The junction had 14 bases not matched to a gene; V was cut back by 6 bases and J by 4 bases. CDR3 sequence reads: CASSYRDRVEEADTQYF. CDR3 coding DNA: TGTGCCAGCAGTTACCGGGACAGGGTAGAGGAGGCAGATACGCAGTATTTT.

The chain uses TRBV7-8 and TRBJ1-2; D is possibly TRBD1 (6 bases). The germline CDR1 and CDR2 sequences are SGHVS and FQNEAQ. V was cut by 0 bases and J by 2 bases, with 19 bases left in between. The CDR3 totals 18 residues. CDR3 region: CASSLARRGSPGNYGYTF. CDR3 coding DNA: TGTGCCAGCAGCTTAGCTCGCAGGGGCTCACCGGGGAACTATGGCTACACCTTC. The variable domain in full, completed from reference TRBV7-8 and TRBJ1-2, reads GAGVSQSPRYKVAKRGQDVALRCDPISGHVSLFWYQQALGQGPEFLTYFQNEAQLDKSGLPSDRFFAERPEGSVSTLKIQRTQQEDSAVYLCASSLARRGSPGNYGYTFGSGTRLTVV.

This clonotype was seen many times. This chain uses TRBV11-2 with TRBJ2-3, with D unresolved. CDR1 and CDR2 (germline): SGHAT, FQNNGV. With 2 bases removed from V and 5 bases from J, the gap between germline ends came to 11 bases. The CDR3 loop spans 14 amino acids. The CDR3 DNA reads as TGTGCCAGCAGCTTAAACCGTCCCGTAGATACGCAGTATTTT. Its protein is CASSLNRPVDTQYF.

In this sample, this clonotype turned up many times. This rearrangement joins TRBV6-5 to TRBJ2-1; D unresolved. Looked up from germline, CDR1 is MNHEY and CDR2 is SVGAGI. This CDR3 spans 14 amino acids. Trimming took off 0 bases at V and 8 bases at J, with 11 bases between the two ends. The DNA of the CDR3 is TGTGCCAGCAGTTACTCAGGGTTTAGGGATGAGCAGTTCTTC. Translation gives CASSYSGFRDEQFF.

This clonotype was counted many times. The chain recombines TRBV6-5 with TRBJ2-2, with 7 bases aligning to TRBD2. The germline V gene has CDR1 MNHEY and CDR2 SVGAGI. Germline trimming cut 1 base from V and 1 base from J; bases unmatched to any gene: 3. This CDR3 region has 16 residues. This CDR3 reads CASSYFSGLNTGELFF. CDR3 DNA sequence: TGTGCCAGCAGTTACTTTAGCGGGCTGAACACCGGGGAGCTGTTTTTT.

This clonotype was counted ten times or more. V gene TRBV29-1 combines with J gene TRBJ2-7; D ambiguous. CDR1 is SQVTM, CDR2 ANQGSEA, per germline. The ends were cut back, 4 bases at V and 6 bases at J, with 10 bases in the middle. The length of the CDR3 is 11 residues. CDR3 coding DNA: TGCAGCGTTGCGTCGGTTGGCGAGCAGTACTTC. Amino acids: CSVASVGEQYF.

This clonotype has at least ten counts. This chain connects TRBV5-5 to TRBJ2-1; TRBD1 agrees at 7 bases. This CDR3 is built from 12 residues. Germline lookup yields CDR1 SGHKS and CDR2 YYEKEE (reference sequence). V was pared by 0 bases and J by 12 bases, with 3 bases of the junction left unmatched. The CDR3 region has the DNA TGTGCCAGCAGCTTGGAGGGGGCAAGGCAGTTCTTC. Its protein is CASSLEGARQFF.

This clonotype was counted at least ten times. V is TRBV21-1 and J is TRBJ2-1; TRBD2, the table's D call, was not compared with the DNA. TRBV21-1 has pseudogene status. There are 18 residues in the CDR3. The CDR3 region is CASSKEPRQRGRNNEQFF. The CDR3, as DNA: TGTGCCAGCAGCAAAGAGCCTCGTCAGCGGGGGAGAAACAATGAGCAGTTCTTC.

Many counts were recorded for this clonotype. The chain employs TRBV27 and TRBJ2-3; the match to TRBD1 covers 10 bases. The CDR3 has 14 amino acids. From germline, CDR1 is MNHEY and CDR2 SMNVEV (reference sequence). V gave up 4 bases and J gave up 8 bases; unmatched junction bases: 6. The CDR3 DNA reads TGTGCCAGCAGTTGGGGACAGGGGACGGGTACGCAGTATTTT. Its protein product is CASSWGQGTGTQYF.

There are many counts of this clonotype. The V gene is TRBV29-1, the J gene TRBJ2-4, with D unresolved. Trimming removed 3 bases from V and 1 base from J, with 25 bases in between. Looked up from germline, CDR1 is SQVTM and CDR2 is ANQGSEA. The CDR3 contains 19 residues. The CDR3 loop is CSVEDGEAWDQMAKNIQYF. The CDR3 nucleotides are TGCAGCGTTGAGGATGGTGAAGCTTGGGATCAGATGGCCAAAAACATTCAGTACTTC.

This clonotype was seen many times. The CDR3 spells CASSQIRGTEAFF. Written as DNA, the CDR3 is TGTGCCAGCAGCCAAATTAGGGGAACTGAAGCTTTCTTT. This chain uses TRBV14 with TRBJ1-1; D is possibly TRBD1 (5 bases). Trimming stripped 2 bases from V and 5 bases from J, with 9 bases between. Germline V CDR1 and CDR2: SGHDN, FVKESK. The CDR3 is 13 residues long.